Shown below are 26 T cell receptor beta chains from a single sample sequenced in a study of post-analysis software for immune sequencing data (dated by TCRdb to between 2014 and 2017). Libraries were constructed by PCR. The instrument given in TCRdb is Illumina HiSeq 2500. Unique molecular identifiers were incorporated into TCR beta cDNA libraries to reduce PCR and sequencing biases. TCRdb cleaned the public reads at Q25 with fastp, built clones with MiXCR and kept in-frame beta chains. One record per CDR3 amino acid sequence lists the most common genes and DNA. Across this sample there are about 160,000 distinct CDR3 sequences, with 35% to 40% seen only once. The ten largest clones capture 25% to 30% of the sample. Explained via the paper, the time point label denotes: second blood draw from one MS patient after hematopoietic stem cell transplantation. Sequenced material: blood, taken after autologous hematopoietic stem cell transplantation. The receptor set was obtained from a girl aged 5-17 years with multiple sclerosis. Donor details come from another sample of the same person, matched by shared clones.

The chain links TRBV6-1 to TRBJ1-1; 12 bases are shared with TRBD1. V lost 3 bases, J lost 4 bases, and 6 bases stayed unmatched. Germline-derived CDR1 and CDR2 are MNHNS and SASEGT. The CDR3 extends over 16 amino acids. CDR3 sequence reads: CASSEGQGALGTEAFF. The DNA of the CDR3 is TGTGCCAGCAGTGAGGGACAGGGGGCGTTGGGCACTGAAGCTTTCTTT.

The rearrangement links TRBV20-1 to TRBJ1-2; weak D call: TRBD1 (6 bases). This CDR3 is 16 amino acids long. V gave up 1 base and J gave up 1 base, with 16 bases separating them. CDR1 DFQATT and CDR2 SNEGSKA come from the germline V gene (reference sequence). The CDR3 bases are TGCAGTGCTAGAGGAACGGGGGCAGCGATTAACTATGGCTACACCTTC. Its translation: CSARGTGAAINYGYTF.

The chain is built from TRBV10-3 and TRBJ2-1; 16 bases match TRBD2. Per germline, CDR1 ENHRY and CDR2 SYGVKD. CDR3 length: 18 amino acids. Trimming removed 2 bases from V and 8 bases from J; junction bases left unmatched: 9. The CDR3 protein is CAISEPTTGLAGGDEQFF. For the CDR3, the DNA is TGTGCCATCAGTGAGCCCACCACGGGACTAGCGGGAGGGGATGAGCAGTTCTTC.

With respect to this clonotype: It may be a read error: a sequence one base away is much more abundant. This chain uses TRBV7-2 with TRBJ2-5; D tentatively reads TRBD1 or TRBD2 (5 bases each). Germline V lookup: CDR1 SGHTA, CDR2 FQGNSA. V dropped 9 bases and J dropped 6 bases, with 23 bases sitting between them. There are 15 residues in the CDR3. The CDR3 sequence: CASRTGADLRKTQYF. Written as DNA, the CDR3 is TGTGCCAGTAGGACCGGGGCAGACCTCCGAAAGACCCAGTACTTC.

This clonotype came up a few times. The V and J genes are TRBV29-1 and TRBJ1-1; D remains unclear. This CDR3 contains 11 residues. V was clipped by 1 base and J by 6 bases, with 6 bases between them. Germline V gives CDR1 SQVTM, CDR2 ANQGSEA. Written as DNA, the CDR3 is TGCAGCGTTGAAGGTTTGGCTGAAGCTTTCTTT. It is translated as CSVEGLAEAFF.

This clonotype was seen many times. The J gene is TRBJ2-1, the V gene TRBV20-1; 9 bases are shared with TRBD2. Unmatched junction bases numbered 6, after V lost 6 bases and J lost 0 bases. The CDR3 length is 15 residues. Germline loops: CDR1 DFQATT, CDR2 SNEGSKA (reference sequence). This chain's CDR3 is CSAVSGSSSYNEQFF. The DNA of the CDR3 is TGCAGTGCGGTTAGCGGGAGTAGCTCCTACAATGAGCAGTTCTTC.

The J gene is TRBJ1-1, the V gene TRBV27; TRBD1 matches 8 bases. This CDR3 spans 13 amino acids. J was trimmed by 5 bases and V by 6 bases; bases with no gene match: 5. Germline V lookup: CDR1 MNHEY, CDR2 SMNVEV (reference sequence). The CDR3 bases are TGTGCCAGCAGCCACAGACAGGGGACTGAAGCTTTCTTT. Encoded protein: CASSHRQGTEAFF.

The V and J genes are TRBV5-1 and TRBJ1-2, with 7 nucleotides matching TRBD1. Germline V gene sequence: CDR1 SGHRS, CDR2 YFSETQ. Trimming at V came to 8 bases and at J to 5 bases, leaving 12 bases not matched to a gene. CDR3 length equals 14 residues. The CDR3 here is CASTPGQRAYGYTF. CDR3 sequence (DNA): TGCGCCAGTACCCCGGGACAGAGGGCGTATGGCTACACCTTC. Using reference TRBV5-1 and TRBJ1-2 for the parts outside the CDR3, the full variable domain is KAGVTQTPRYLIKTRGQQVTLSCSPISGHRSVSWYQQTPGQGLQFLFEYFSETQRNKGNFPGRFSGRQFSNSRSEMNVSTLELGDSALYLCASTPGQRAYGYTFGSGTRLTVV.

The chain employs TRBV29-1 and TRBJ2-3; D is perhaps TRBD1 (6 bases). The V gene lost 8 bases and the J gene lost 5 bases, with 20 bases spanning the gap. This CDR3 has 14 amino acids. The V gene's germline CDR1 is SQVTM and CDR2 ANQGSEA. DNA for the CDR3: TGCAGCTCATCCTTGGGGACAATCGGAGATACGCAGTATTTT. Its translation: CSSSLGTIGDTQYF.

This clonotype has a count of ten or more. The gene calls are TRBV18 and TRBJ2-7; D may be TRBD2 (6 bases). The ends were cut back, 6 bases at V and 3 bases at J, with 33 bases in the middle. This CDR3 has 20 residues. From germline, CDR1 is KGHSH and CDR2 LQKENI. CDR3 DNA: TGTGCCAGCTCTCCCGGACTTTCGGGTTCGGGGGATCGCAACCTCTACGAGCAGTACTTC. Its protein is CASSPGLSGSGDRNLYEQYF.

This clonotype has at least ten counts. The chain employs TRBV10-2 and TRBJ2-2; no reliable D call. The CDR3 is 15 amino acids. V lost 4 bases to trimming and J lost 5 bases, with 14 bases between them. Germline V gene sequence: CDR1 WSHSY, CDR2 SAAADI. In DNA, the CDR3 is TGCGCCAGCAGTGGGGGTCGAGATTGGACCGGGGAGCTGTTTTTT. It codes for CASSGGRDWTGELFF.

In regard to this clonotype: A read error is possible here, since a much larger clone lies one base away. The chain links TRBV6-6 to TRBJ2-6; TRBD1 matches at 7 bases. The CDR3 loop spans 17 amino acids. Germline V lookup: CDR1 MNHNY, CDR2 SVGAGI (reference sequence). This CDR3 reads CASSYGTVLSGANVRTF. CDR3 DNA sequence: TGTGCCAGCAGTTACGGGACAGTTCTCTCTGGGGCCAACGTCCGGACTTTC.

The gene calls are TRBV6-1 and TRBJ1-1, with a tentative D call TRBD1 (6 bases). This CDR3 has 15 residues. CDR1 is MNHNS and CDR2 is SASEGT in the germline V gene. Trimming removed 8 bases from V and 0 bases from J, with 16 bases in between. The CDR3 loop reads CASGWGPFMNTEAFF. CDR3 DNA: TGTGCCAGCGGGTGGGGGCCCTTCATGAACACTGAAGCTTTCTTT.

This clonotype was observed a few times. This sequence joins TRBV10-3 and TRBJ2-2; 8 nucleotides line up with TRBD1. Germline assignment: CDR1 ENHRY and CDR2 SYGVKD. V gave up 6 bases and J gave up 3 bases; unmatched junction bases: 6. This CDR3 contains 15 residues. The CDR3 is CAIRDRERDTGELFF. CDR3 nucleotide sequence: TGTGCCATCAGGGACAGGGAAAGGGACACCGGGGAGCTGTTTTTT.

The CDR3 nucleotides read TGCGCCAGCAGCCAAGATGGGCGGACGGTCGCAACTAATGAAAAACTGTTTTTT. It yields the protein CASSQDGRTVATNEKLFF. The rearrangement links TRBV4-3 to TRBJ1-4; D remains unclear. There are 18 residues in the CDR3. Germline V gene lookup returns CDR1 LGHNA and CDR2 YSLEER. V dropped 0 bases and J dropped 0 bases, with 14 bases sitting between them.

This clonotype was recorded only once. The V gene is TRBV7-9, the J gene TRBJ2-1; no firm D call. V lost 5 bases and J 6 bases, leaving 14 bases between the germline ends. From germline, CDR1 is SEHNR and CDR2 FQNEAQ (reference sequence). The CDR3 has 14 amino acids. The CDR3: CASSPRTRPNEQFF. The CDR3 DNA reads TGTGCCAGCAGCCCCCGGACCAGACCCAATGAGCAGTTCTTC.

The chain employs TRBV4-2 and TRBJ2-3; D call uncertain. CDR1 LGHNA and CDR2 YNFKEQ come from the germline V gene. This CDR3 contains 16 residues. Between the trimmed V and J ends, which lost 0 bases and 3 bases, there was a span of 13 bases. The CDR3 sequence: CASSQDWVKRTDTQYF. The CDR3 DNA is TGTGCCAGCAGCCAAGATTGGGTGAAGAGGACAGATACGCAGTATTTT.

This clonotype was seen only a few times. The CDR3 loop reads CASTQSRLAGSYNEQFF. In nucleotides, the CDR3 is TGTGCCAGCACCCAATCCCGACTAGCGGGATCCTACAATGAGCAGTTCTTC. The chain carries TRBV2 and TRBJ2-1, with TRBD2 matching 11 bases. The V gene end was trimmed by 7 bases and the J gene end by 1 base; junction bases not matched to a gene: 9. CDR1 is SNHLY, CDR2 FYNNEI, per germline. The CDR3 spans 17 residues.

Regarding this clonotype: With a much larger clone just one base away, this may be a read error. The chain combines TRBV20-1 with TRBJ2-1; tentative D call: TRBD2 (5 bases). The CDR3 loop spans 15 amino acids. Looked up from germline, CDR1 is DFQATT and CDR2 is SNEGSKA (reference sequence). The CDR3 DNA follows: TGCCGTGCTAGAGATACGGGGAGCTCCTACAATGAGCAGTTCTTC. Amino acid sequence: CRARDTGSSYNEQFF.

This clonotype has more than one count but fewer than ten. The chain carries TRBV5-1 and TRBJ2-3, with TRBD2 matching 8 bases. V dropped 4 bases and J dropped 0; count of bases not matched to a gene: 10. The V gene's germline CDR1 is SGHRS and CDR2 YFSETQ. CDR3 length: 17 amino acids. The CDR3 here is CASSRRTSSSSTDTQYF. The CDR3 DNA is TGCGCCAGCAGCCGAAGGACTAGCAGCTCTAGCACAGATACGCAGTATTTT.

This clonotype has just a few counts. The CDR3 reads CSAREVAGAYEQYF. In DNA form, the CDR3 reads TGCAGTGCTAGAGAAGTCGCAGGGGCCTACGAGCAGTACTTC. This chain uses TRBV20-1 with TRBJ2-7; D is perhaps TRBD1 (6 bases). The CDR3 is 14 amino acids. Trimming pared 0 bases from V and 2 bases from J, leaving 11 bases between. The germline CDR1 and CDR2 sequences are DFQATT and SNEGSKA (reference sequence).

This clonotype occurred many times. This sequence joins TRBV5-5 and TRBJ1-4; D uncertain. CDR3 length: 17 amino acids. Looked up from germline, CDR1 is SGHKS and CDR2 is YYEKEE (reference sequence). Trimming cost V 1 base and J 4 bases, with 17 bases left between them. The CDR3, as DNA: TGTGCCAGCAGCTTGCCGGCCCCACCCGTCGATAATGAAAAACTGTTTTTT. It translates to CASSLPAPPVDNEKLFF. The whole variable domain, filled in from reference TRBV5-5 and TRBJ1-4, reads DAGVTQSPTHLIKTRGQQVTLRCSPISGHKSVSWYQQVLGQGPQFIFQYYEKEERGRGNFPDRFSARQFPNYSSELNVNALLLGDSALYLCASSLPAPPVDNEKLFFGSGTQLSVL.

As for this clonotype: A much larger clone lies one base from this, so it may be a read error. The chain employs TRBV29-1 and TRBJ2-7, with D perhaps matching TRBD1 (5 bases). Germline-derived CDR1 and CDR2 are SQVTM and ANQGSEA. Trimming left V 4 bases short and J 2 bases short, with 18 bases between. This CDR3 is 15 amino acids long. The CDR3 region has the DNA TGCAGCGTTGGACAGACTGGCCGTCAAACCTACGAGCAGTACTTC. Its translation is CSVGQTGRQTYEQYF.

This clonotype showed up just a few times. The genes are TRBV2 and TRBJ2-7; D possibly corresponds to TRBD1 (5 bases). The germline V gene encodes CDR1 SNHLY and CDR2 FYNNEI. V was clipped by 4 bases and J by 9 bases, with 16 bases between them. CDR3 length equals 13 residues. CDR3 protein: CASSVGRPERQYF. CDR3 sequence (DNA): TGTGCCAGCAGTGTGGGGCGTCCGGAGCGGCAGTACTTC.

Comments on this clonotype: One junction end does not reproduce the germline sequence, and a read error may be involved. The gene calls are TRBV29-1 and TRBJ1-1, with D uncertain. Germline values: CDR1 SQVTM, CDR2 ANQGSEA. CDR3 length equals 13 residues. Here the CDR3 DNA reads TGTAGTACCTGGGGAGACTTGAACACTGAAGCTTTCTTT. This sequence encodes CSTWGDLNTEAFF.

This chain uses TRBV29-1 with TRBJ2-7; D is unclear. Trimming took off 5 bases at V and 7 bases at J, with 18 bases between the two ends. This CDR3 is 13 amino acids long. CDR1 is SQVTM, CDR2 ANQGSEA, per germline. Here the CDR3 DNA reads TGCAGCGTTTTAGTTGCGGCCTACAATGAGCAGTACTTC. This sequence encodes CSVLVAAYNEQYF.